This entry is about one T cell receptor beta chain. Its antigen is currently unknown. Through a sample-barcoded 5' primer and a J-beta primer mix, a second PCR was run for roughly 7 to 11 cycles. Every single cDNA molecule received a tag from a template-switch adaptor with 12 random nucleotides. Sequencing yielded, for each sample, at least 2.5 million paired-end reads carrying CDR3. TCRdb re-derived calls from the 5' RACE reads in MiXCR, one entry per CDR3 protein. This sample has roughly 1.5 million distinct CDR3 sequences, with less than 45% found just once. The entry originates in a study of blood T cells in healthy people across ages. General observations from the study: PBMCs left unsorted prevented a conclusive naive versus antigen-experienced comparison.

The CDR3 has 15 residues. Trimming removed 5 bases from V and 4 bases from J, with 18 bases in between. Germline-derived CDR1 and CDR2 are DFQATT and SNEGSKA (reference sequence). The sequenced sample was blood. The genes are TRBV20-1 and TRBJ2-1; perhaps D is TRBD1 or TRBD2 (5 bases each). This clonotype was sampled from a woman younger than 30 in good health. CDR3: CSAPGTPARYNEQFF. CDR3 DNA sequence: TGCAGTGCTCCCGGGACCCCAGCACGTTACAATGAGCAGTTCTTC.